This TCR beta chain was captured by sequencing in a study of human T cells and chemical hapten exposure. Study information: Mainly, slight library volume differences in the pool made TCR yields vary.

As the library was built, unique molecular identifiers were attached to individual cDNA molecules. Per the original data handling: Samples contained a median of roughly 96,000 TCRs, with a range of roughly 23,224 to 700,000. TCRdb called the reads again in MiXCR, with one record for every CDR3 protein. These V and J calls rely on TCRdb rather than the paper's analysis. The sample carries 120,000 or so distinct CDR3 sequences, 8.5% recorded once. The study extracted total RNA from unfractionated whole blood. This CDR3 spans 17 amino acids. Germline V lookup: CDR1 SGHDN, CDR2 FVKESK. Trimming at V came to 2 bases and at J to 8 bases, leaving 10 bases not matched to a gene. This clonotype has a handful of counts. Its antigen is not known. General study results and limits: No shift was seen in TCRs above 1 in 1000 frequency with DPC sensitization.

V is TRBV14 and J is TRBJ2-1, with 12 bases identical to TRBD1. Material for sequencing was whole blood. This receptor was obtained from a human donor in good health. Some clones in this sample may be carry-over from other donors' samples. The CDR3 reads CASSQPYRDRGRDEQFF. CDR3 sequence (DNA): TGTGCCAGCAGCCAACCGTACCGGGACAGGGGGCGGGATGAGCAGTTCTTC.